Included here is one TCR beta chain sequence, with context. For the second PCR, which ran for 7 to 11 cycles, a sample-barcoded 5' primer and a J-beta primer mix were used. TCRdb passed the 5' RACE reads through MiXCR, listing each CDR3 protein once. The repertoire holds some 1 million distinct CDR3 sequences, with 40% to 55% as singletons. This record belongs to a study of blood T cells in healthy people across ages. The V and J ends lost 3 bases and 12 bases, in that order; junction bases with no gene match: 18. The CDR3 runs 17 residues. Germline V lookup: CDR1 MNHEY, CDR2 SVGEGT. The sequenced sample consisted of blood. The chain links TRBV6-2 or TRBV6-3 to TRBJ2-1; 9 bases map to TRBD2. The source of this sequence is a woman aged 60-70 years in good health. The CDR3 reads CASSYNVAGGPLAGQFF. DNA for the CDR3: TGTGCCAGCAGTTATAACGTGGCGGGAGGGCCCCTGGCTGGGCAGTTCTTC.